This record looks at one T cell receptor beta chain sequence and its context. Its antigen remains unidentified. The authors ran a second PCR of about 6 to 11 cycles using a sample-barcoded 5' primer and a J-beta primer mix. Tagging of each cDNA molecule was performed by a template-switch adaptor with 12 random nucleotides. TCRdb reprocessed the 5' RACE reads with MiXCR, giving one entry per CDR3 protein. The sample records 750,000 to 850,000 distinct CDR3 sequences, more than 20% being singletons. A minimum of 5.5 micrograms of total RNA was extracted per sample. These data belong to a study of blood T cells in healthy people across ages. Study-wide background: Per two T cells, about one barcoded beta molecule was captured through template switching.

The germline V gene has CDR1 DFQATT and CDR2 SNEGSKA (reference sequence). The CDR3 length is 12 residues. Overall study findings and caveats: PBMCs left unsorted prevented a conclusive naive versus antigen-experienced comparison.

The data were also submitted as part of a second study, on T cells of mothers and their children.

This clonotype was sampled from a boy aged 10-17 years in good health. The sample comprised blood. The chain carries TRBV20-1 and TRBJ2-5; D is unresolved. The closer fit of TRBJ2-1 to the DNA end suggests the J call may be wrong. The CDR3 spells CSARDRLLAQFF. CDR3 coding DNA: TGCAGTGCTAGAGATCGGTTGCTGGCGCAGTTCTTC.